Following are 15 T cell receptor beta chains from one sample sequenced in a study of PD-L1 blockade in urothelial cancer. Assay: immunoSEQ multiplex PCR; the TCRdb copy retains only in-frame clones and omits some. The sample has around 100,000 clones; roughly 89% are singletons. Time point denoted: pretreatment peripheral blood. Sequenced material: PBMCs, taken around atezolizumab (anti-PD-L1) treatment. The source of these receptors is a man aged 55 to 70 with urothelial cancer.

This chain uses TRBV25-1 with TRBJ2-5; 8 bases are shared with TRBD1. The germline CDR1 and CDR2 sequences are MGHDK and SYGVNS. V lost 2 bases and J lost 4; bases outside the gene matches: 6. The CDR3 has 15 residues. CDR3 region: CASSETSGGAETQYF. As DNA, the CDR3 is TGTGCCAGCAGTGAAACGTCAGGGGGCGCAGAGACCCAGTACTTC.

The rearrangement uses TRBV7-3 and TRBJ2-5, with TRBD1 identical over 8 bases. Germline assignment: CDR1 SGHTA and CDR2 FQGTGA. This CDR3 is built from 16 residues. Unmatched junction bases numbered 11, after V lost 6 bases and J lost 2 bases. The DNA for the CDR3 is TGTGCCAGCAGGGAGACAGGGGCCTCCTATCAAGAGACCCAGTACTTC. Protein: CASRETGASYQETQYF.

V gene TRBV6-5 combines with J gene TRBJ2-1, with D possibly matching TRBD2 (6 bases). There are 15 residues in the CDR3. With 6 bases removed from V and 0 bases from J, the gap between germline ends came to 12 bases. CDR1 is MNHEY and CDR2 is SVGAGI in the germline V gene. CDR3 bases: TGTGCCAGCAGCGCTGGAGCGGGCTCCTACAATGAGCAGTTCTTC. Translated: CASSAGAGSYNEQFF.

This rearrangement joins TRBV5-6 to TRBJ2-5; tentative D call: TRBD1 (5 bases). CDR1 and CDR2 from the germline V gene are SGHDT and YYEEEE. The ends were cut back, 5 bases at V and 4 bases at J, with 15 bases in the middle. This CDR3 spans 14 amino acids. DNA of the CDR3: TGTGCCAGCAGTACACCCAGGGCTTCAGAGACCCAGTACTTC. This codes for CASSTPRASETQYF.

This clone was detected once. The chain uses TRBV7-3 and TRBJ1-1; 11 bases align to TRBD1. Germline CDR1 and CDR2: SGHTA and FQGTGA. CDR3 length: 16 residues. The trim removed 5 bases at V and 0 bases at J, leaving 5 bases unmatched. CDR3 protein: CASSRTGGGMNTEAFF. In DNA form, the CDR3 reads TGTGCCAGCAGCCGGACAGGGGGCGGGATGAACACTGAAGCTTTCTTT.

This CDR3 reads CASSFGRGSIGGANVLTF. As DNA, the CDR3 is TGTGCCAGCAGCTTTGGCAGGGGATCTATTGGCGGGGCCAACGTCCTGACTTTC. This chain uses TRBV7-3 with TRBJ2-6, with D perhaps matching TRBD1 (6 bases). The V gene's germline CDR1 is SGHTA and CDR2 FQGTGA. This CDR3 spans 18 amino acids. Trimming pared 3 bases from V and 4 bases from J, leaving 19 bases between.

The rearrangement links TRBV7-2 to TRBJ2-1; TRBD2 agrees at 8 bases. CDR1 is SGHTA, CDR2 FQGNSA, per germline. J lost 10 bases, V lost 1 base, and 9 bases had no gene match. The CDR3 has 15 residues. The CDR3 protein is CASSLGVAGGREQFF. In nucleotides, the CDR3 is TGTGCCAGCAGCTTAGGTGTGGCGGGAGGAAGGGAGCAGTTCTTC.

V and J are TRBV7-2 and TRBJ2-3; D may be TRBD2 (6 bases). Trimming pared 8 bases from V and 0 bases from J, leaving 9 bases between. Looked up from germline, CDR1 is SGHTA and CDR2 is FQGNSA. This CDR3 is 13 amino acids long. CDR3 nucleotides: TGTGCCAGCGGGGGGACGAGCACAGATACGCAGTATTTT. The encoded protein is CASGGTSTDTQYF.

This clone has only one observation. The chain carries TRBV19 and TRBJ1-5, with a tentative D call TRBD1 (5 bases). The CDR3 consists of 13 residues. Trimming pared 5 bases from V and 6 bases from J, leaving 11 bases between. Germline-derived CDR1 and CDR2 are LNHDA and SQIVND (reference sequence). For the CDR3, the DNA is TGTGCCAGTAGTGGCCCGGGGGGTCAGCCCCAGCATTTT. Encoded protein: CASSGPGGQPQHF.

V usage is TRBV30 and J usage is TRBJ1-4; D is unclear. The CDR3 is 13 amino acids. Between the trimmed V and J ends, which lost 4 bases and 4 bases, there was a span of 10 bases. CDR1 and CDR2 from the germline V gene are GTSNPN and SVGIG (reference sequence). The CDR3, as DNA: TGTGCCTGGAAACGACAAATTAATGAAAAACTGTTTTTT. This encodes CAWKRQINEKLFF.

CDR3 nucleotides: TGTGCCACCAGCAGAGATCGCGTAGCGTCGCAAGAGACCCAGTACTTC. Its translation is CATSRDRVASQETQYF. This chain uses TRBV15 with TRBJ2-5; the D gene is possibly TRBD2 (5 bases). V was shortened by 0 bases and J by 2 bases, with 13 bases between the two germline ends. CDR1 and CDR2 (germline): LNHNV, YYDKDF (reference sequence). This CDR3 region has 16 residues.

This rearrangement joins TRBV29-1 to TRBJ2-5; D is uncertain. V gave up 4 bases and J gave up 5 bases, with 8 bases separating them. From germline, CDR1 is SQVTM and CDR2 ANQGSEA. The CDR3 contains 11 residues. The CDR3 DNA is TGCAGCGTTGCCAAGGAGGAGACCCAGTACTTC. Amino acid sequence: CSVAKEETQYF.

The V gene is TRBV5-1, the J gene TRBJ2-1; D might be TRBD1 (5 bases). The V gene's germline CDR1 is SGHRS and CDR2 YFSETQ. The V end lost 4 bases, the J end lost 6 bases, and 11 bases lay between the germline ends. This CDR3 is built from 13 residues. The CDR3 coding sequence is TGCGCCAGCAGCACAGACAGAATCAATGAGCAGTTCTTC. This sequence encodes CASSTDRINEQFF. The full variable domain, its missing parts supplied by reference TRBV5-1 and TRBJ2-1, is KAGVTQTPRYLIKTRGQQVTLSCSPISGHRSVSWYQQTPGQGLQFLFEYFSETQRNKGNFPGRFSGRQFSNSRSEMNVSTLELGDSALYLCASSTDRINEQFFGPGTRLTVL.

The chain employs TRBV7-2 and TRBJ2-3; no clear D gene. This CDR3 has 14 amino acids. Per germline, CDR1 SGHTA and CDR2 FQGNSA. The V gene lost 2 bases and the J gene lost 5 bases, with 11 bases spanning the gap. The CDR3 reads CASSLRSFRDTQYF. In nucleotides, the CDR3 is TGTGCCAGCAGCTTAAGGAGTTTTCGAGATACGCAGTATTTT.

This chain links TRBV7-9 with TRBJ2-3, with 7 positions matching TRBD1. Trimming at V came to 1 base and at J to 0 bases, leaving 4 bases not matched to a gene. CDR3 size: 16 residues. CDR1 is SEHNR and CDR2 is FQNEAQ in the germline V gene (reference sequence). CDR3 nucleotides: TGTGCCAGCAGCTTAGGGGACAGAATTAGCACAGATACGCAGTATTTT. This codes for CASSLGDRISTDTQYF.